These 29 T cell receptor beta chains were sequenced from one sample in a study of blood T cell repertoires in COVID-19. TCRdb keeps only in-frame clones here, not all; method: immunoSEQ multiplex PCR. The data hold around 68,000 clones, with roughly 89% observed a single time. Sequenced material: peripheral blood. These receptors were collected from a man aged 50-60 years with active COVID-19.

V gene TRBV10-3 combines with J gene TRBJ1-4; 8 bases fit TRBD1. Germline-derived CDR1 and CDR2 are ENHRY and SYGVKD. The CDR3 sequence is 15 residues long. With 3 bases clipped from V and 0 bases from J, the junction kept 0 bases outside the gene matches. The CDR3 sequence is CAISDRGPTNEKLFF. CDR3 DNA sequence: TGTGCCATCAGTGACAGGGGGCCAACTAATGAAAAACTGTTTTTT.

The rearrangement joins TRBV3-1 (or the pseudogene TRBV3-2) to TRBJ2-5; TRBD1 might be the D (5 bases). The CDR3 has 16 residues. The V gene's germline CDR1 is LGHDT and CDR2 YNNKEL (reference sequence). The V end was cut by 2 bases, the J end by 5 bases, with 18 bases between. As DNA, the CDR3 is TGTGCCAGCAGCCAAACCCAAAGACAGTATGCGGAGACCCAGTACTTC. This codes for CASSQTQRQYAETQYF.

The CDR3 region has the DNA TGTGCCAGCAGCTTAGTCTCAGTGTCCGGGGAGCTGTTTTTT. It yields the protein CASSLVSVSGELFF. This chain uses TRBV7-2 with TRBJ2-2; no clear D gene. CDR1 and CDR2 (germline): SGHTA, FQGNSA. This CDR3 spans 14 amino acids. The V and J ends lost 1 base and 6 bases respectively, with 9 bases between them.

This clone showed up just once. The rearrangement joins TRBV4-1 to TRBJ2-7, with TRBD1 as a possible D gene (6 bases). Germline V lookup: CDR1 MGHRA, CDR2 YSYEKL. This CDR3 has 17 residues. Trimming cost V 0 bases and J 1 base, with 16 bases left between them. CDR3 DNA sequence: TGCGCCAGCAGCCAAGAGAGGGGGAGTTCTAGGTCCTACGAGCAGTACTTC. This sequence encodes CASSQERGSSRSYEQYF.

The chain uses TRBV6-2 or TRBV6-3 and TRBJ1-2; D not certain. The CDR3 runs to 14 residues. In germline, CDR1 is MNHEY, CDR2 SVGEGT. V was trimmed by 3 bases and J by 2 bases, leaving 10 bases between them. The CDR3 spells CASSYFRGNYGYTF. The CDR3 DNA reads as TGTGCCAGCAGTTATTTCCGGGGAAACTATGGCTACACCTTC.

The rearrangement joins TRBV7-9 to TRBJ2-5; tentative D call: TRBD2 (6 bases). Germline assignment: CDR1 SEHNR and CDR2 FQNEAQ (reference sequence). The CDR3 spans 16 residues. V was clipped by 3 bases and J by 4 bases, with 18 bases between them. The CDR3 protein is CASSLDGGGALETQYF. The CDR3 coding sequence is TGTGCCAGCAGCTTGGATGGCGGAGGGGCCTTAGAGACCCAGTACTTC.

The chain joins TRBV5-1 to TRBJ1-4; 8 bases align to TRBD1. Germline CDR1 and CDR2: SGHRS and YFSETQ. The CDR3 is made up of 18 amino acids. J was trimmed by 4 bases and V by 5 bases; bases with no gene match: 16. The CDR3 DNA sequence: TGCGCCAGCAGACCTAGCCTAGGGCAGGGGGCCGATAATGAAAAACTGTTTTTT. This translates into CASRPSLGQGADNEKLFF.

The chain couples TRBV9 to TRBJ2-1; D is perhaps TRBD2 (6 bases). V was shortened by 3 bases and J by 7 bases, with 14 bases between the two germline ends. Germline V gene lookup returns CDR1 SGDLS and CDR2 YYNGEE. The CDR3 is 14 amino acids. The CDR3 coding sequence is TGTGCCAGCAGCGCGCAATTAGCGGTGAATGAGCAGTTCTTC. Protein product: CASSAQLAVNEQFF.

This clone appeared a single time. V and J are TRBV7-9 and TRBJ1-2; tentatively, D is TRBD1 (6 bases). This CDR3 contains 15 residues. Trimming took 1 base from V and 0 from J, leaving 9 bases between them. CDR1 and CDR2 (germline): SEHNR, FQNEAQ (reference sequence). CDR3 DNA sequence: TGTGCCAGCAGCTTAGGGACAGTCCCTAACTATGGCTACACCTTC. Its translation is CASSLGTVPNYGYTF.

The chain carries TRBV12-3 or TRBV12-4 and TRBJ1-4, with 7 nucleotides matching TRBD1. CDR3 size: 12 residues. The V and J ends lost 4 bases and 8 bases, in that order; junction bases with no gene match: 1. CDR3 nucleotides: TGTGCCAGCAGTTACAGGGGAGAAAAACTGTTTTTT. Its translation is CASSYRGEKLFF.

The chain combines TRBV6-6 with TRBJ1-2; D might be TRBD1 (6 bases). The CDR3 runs 13 residues. V lost 6 bases to trimming and J lost 9 bases, with 17 bases between them. Germline CDR1 is MNHNY and CDR2 is SVGAGI (reference sequence). CDR3 DNA: TGTGCCAGCAGATCCGACAGGCTTACTAGCTACACCTTC. It codes for CASRSDRLTSYTF.

V usage is TRBV13 and J usage is TRBJ1-1, with D possibly being TRBD1 (5 bases). Germline CDR1 and CDR2: PRHDT and FYEKMQ (reference sequence). V was pared by 3 bases and J by 5 bases, with 13 bases between. The CDR3 length is 14 residues. CDR3 sequence: CASSFQGRGTEAFF. The CDR3 nucleotides are TGTGCCAGCAGCTTCCAGGGTAGGGGAACTGAAGCTTTCTTT.

The chain combines TRBV6-5 with TRBJ1-5; possible D gene TRBD1, 6 bases. V dropped 8 bases and J dropped 0 bases, with 11 bases sitting between them. The CDR3 totals 14 residues. Germline CDR1 is MNHEY and CDR2 is SVGAGI. This CDR3 is CASEVDSSNQPQHF. CDR3 nucleotide sequence: TGTGCCAGCGAGGTGGACAGTAGCAATCAGCCCCAGCATTTT.

J is TRBJ2-7 and V is TRBV2; 9 bases are a match to TRBD1. Trimming cost V 2 bases and J 5 bases; bases outside gene matches: 4. CDR1 is SNHLY, CDR2 FYNNEI, per germline. This CDR3 has 14 residues. CDR3 sequence (DNA): TGTGCCAGCAGTGAACGGACAGGGGTTAACGAGCAGTACTTC. Its protein is CASSERTGVNEQYF.

The chain joins TRBV7-9 to TRBJ1-2, with 10 bases that match TRBD1. V trimming: 5 bases; J trimming: 1 base; junction bases outside the gene matches: 10. CDR3 length: 17 residues. The germline V gene encodes CDR1 SEHNR and CDR2 FQNEAQ (reference sequence). CDR3 bases: TGTGCCAGCAGCGGTAGACAGGGGGCGCAGAATAACTATGGCTACACCTTC. Translating it yields CASSGRQGAQNNYGYTF.

This clone was detected once. The chain couples TRBV5-4 to TRBJ1-4; D gene unclear. Germline CDR1 and CDR2: SGHNT and YYREEE (reference sequence). Trimming took 5 bases from V and 3 from J, leaving 14 bases between them. The CDR3 is 15 residues long. The CDR3 loop reads CASSDRRVSNEKLFF. In DNA form, the CDR3 reads TGTGCCAGCAGTGACCGCCGGGTCTCTAATGAAAAACTGTTTTTT.

The rearrangement joins TRBV6-5 to TRBJ2-7; D perhaps matches TRBD1 (5 bases). V was pared by 5 bases and J by 5 bases, with 16 bases between. CDR1 is MNHEY and CDR2 is SVGAGI in the germline V gene. This CDR3 has 14 amino acids. CDR3 in DNA: TGTGCCAGCAGTCAGGTCAGGGCTGGCCACGAGCAGTACTTC. It encodes CASSQVRAGHEQYF.

This CDR3 reads CASSLDPGGSNYGYTF. The DNA for the CDR3 is TGTGCCAGCAGCTTGGATCCCGGCGGTAGTAACTATGGCTACACCTTC. The gene calls are TRBV5-5 and TRBJ1-2, with unresolved D. V was clipped by 0 bases and J by 1 base, with 13 bases between them. Germline V gene sequence: CDR1 SGHKS, CDR2 YYEKEE (reference sequence). CDR3 size: 16 residues.

The rearrangement links TRBV6-1 to TRBJ2-7; 7 nucleotides line up with TRBD1. Trimming cost V 0 bases and J 3 bases; bases outside gene matches: 8. Germline CDR1 MNHNS, CDR2 SASEGT. The CDR3 spans 16 residues. The CDR3 region is CASSEAGTAILYEQYF. The CDR3 nucleotides are TGTGCCAGCAGTGAAGCCGGGACAGCAATCCTCTACGAGCAGTACTTC.

The rearrangement joins TRBV9 to TRBJ2-2; the D is unclear. V was pared by 6 bases and J by 2 bases, with 20 bases between. Looked up from germline, CDR1 is SGDLS and CDR2 is YYNGEE. The CDR3 length is 17 residues. The CDR3 loop is CASNSRRGQTNTGELFF. The CDR3 DNA follows: TGTGCCAGCAACTCACGCCGTGGGCAGACCAACACCGGGGAGCTGTTTTTT. Looking up the rest from reference TRBV9 and TRBJ2-2 gives the full variable domain: DSGVTQTPKHLITATGQRVTLRCSPRSGDLSVYWYQQSLDQGLQFLIQYYNGEERAKGNILERFSAQQFPDLHSELNLSSLELGDSALYFCASNSRRGQTNTGELFFGEGSRLTVL.

V usage is TRBV30 and J usage is TRBJ2-5; perhaps TRBD2 as D (5 bases). Germline V gene sequence: CDR1 GTSNPN, CDR2 SVGIG (reference sequence). V lost 0 bases to trimming and J lost 4 bases, with 15 bases between them. This CDR3 region has 15 residues. CDR3 nucleotide sequence: TGTGCCTGGAGTGTACAGTCAACTAGACGAGAGACCCAGTACTTC. It is translated as CAWSVQSTRRETQYF.

The rearrangement uses TRBV7-9 and TRBJ2-7; TRBD1 matches at 9 bases. Trimming removed 9 bases from V and 9 bases from J; junction bases left unmatched: 9. This CDR3 is built from 12 residues. CDR1 and CDR2 (germline): SEHNR, FQNEAQ (reference sequence). The CDR3 nucleotides read TGTGCCAGTGGGACAGGGTCACGAGGGCAGTACTTC. Protein sequence: CASGTGSRGQYF.

This chain links TRBV11-2 with TRBJ1-3; D is ambiguous. The CDR3 loop spans 13 amino acids. The germline V and J ends were trimmed by 5 bases and 0 bases, with 5 bases remaining between them. Germline V CDR1 and CDR2: SGHAT, FQNNGV. CDR3 in amino acids: CASSRDSGNTIYF. The CDR3 DNA sequence: TGTGCCAGCAGCCGGGACTCTGGAAACACCATATATTTT. Combining the CDR3 with reference TRBV11-2 and TRBJ1-3 gives the whole variable domain EAGVAQSPRYKIIEKRQSVAFWCNPISGHATLYWYQQILGQGPKLLIQFQNNGVVDDSQLPKDRFSAERLKGVDSTLKIQPAKLEDSAVYLCASSRDSGNTIYFGEGSWLTVV.

This clone was picked up one time. The chain joins TRBV6-5 to TRBJ1-3; D might be TRBD1 (6 bases). V shed 6 bases and J shed 2 bases, with 11 bases lying between them. Germline V gene lookup returns CDR1 MNHEY and CDR2 SVGAGI. There are 14 residues in the CDR3. The CDR3 region has the DNA TGTGCCAGCAGGGAGGGGGGGGCTGGAAACACCATATATTTT. Its protein product is CASREGGAGNTIYF.

The rearrangement joins TRBV3-1 (or the pseudogene TRBV3-2) to TRBJ1-5, with D hard to call. Germline loops: CDR1 LGHDT, CDR2 YNNKEL (reference sequence). V was cut by 0 bases and J by 9 bases, with 12 bases left in between. The CDR3 length is 14 residues. CDR3 region: CASSQDLSFRPQHF. The DNA of the CDR3 is TGTGCCAGCAGCCAAGATTTGAGTTTTCGGCCCCAGCATTTT.

The chain combines TRBV19 with TRBJ2-4; 7 nucleotides agree with TRBD1. Germline V CDR1 and CDR2: LNHDA, SQIVND (reference sequence). V lost 5 bases to trimming and J lost 8 bases; unmatched junction nucleotides: 15. The CDR3 consists of 16 residues. CDR3 in DNA: TGTGCCAGTAGTGAACCGACAGGGACGGCCCTCGACATTCAGTACTTC. Its translation is CASSEPTGTALDIQYF.

The chain employs TRBV7-2 and TRBJ2-3; possibly TRBD2 for D (6 bases). Deletions cut 5 bases from V and 2 bases from J, with 17 bases between. Germline lookup yields CDR1 SGHTA and CDR2 FQGNSA. The CDR3 is 16 residues long. Here the CDR3 DNA reads TGTGCCAGCAGCCACTTTCCTTGGGAGGTCACAGATACGCAGTATTTT. Encoded protein: CASSHFPWEVTDTQYF.

The genes are TRBV19 and TRBJ2-5, with D maybe TRBD2 (7 bases). V gave up 6 bases and J gave up 6 bases, with 14 bases separating them. CDR3 size: 13 residues. The germline V gene encodes CDR1 LNHDA and CDR2 SQIVND (reference sequence). The CDR3 loop reads CASRYREGKTQYF. In DNA, the CDR3 is TGTGCCAGTAGATACAGGGAGGGAAAGACCCAGTACTTC.

The chain has TRBV6-2 or TRBV6-3 and TRBJ1-2; D ambiguous. Germline assignment: CDR1 MNHEY and CDR2 SVGEGT. The CDR3 covers 12 residues. Trimming pared 2 bases from V and 5 bases from J, leaving 6 bases between. The CDR3 sequence is CASSYPGYGYTF. The CDR3 DNA follows: TGTGCCAGCAGTTACCCCGGGTATGGCTACACCTTC.